The 25 T cell receptor beta chains below all came from one sample that was sequenced in a study of T cell changes during pregnancy in multiple sclerosis. TCRdb keeps only in-frame clones here, not all; method: immunoSEQ multiplex PCR. This sample has almost 40,000 clones, with 90% to 95% found just once. Sequences were derived from CD4+ T cells from peripheral blood mononuclear cells, sampled in the second trimester of pregnancy. These receptors were taken from a female donor in good health, enrolled as a control in a pregnancy study.

The chain recombines TRBV5-4 with TRBJ1-2; 8 bases match TRBD1. The germline V gene has CDR1 SGHNT and CDR2 YYREEE (reference sequence). The V gene end was trimmed by 4 bases and the J gene end by 0 bases; junction bases not matched to a gene: 5. The CDR3 has 15 amino acids. The CDR3 region has the DNA TGTGCCAGCAGCCTACGACAGGGGACTAACTATGGCTACACCTTC. Translating it yields CASSLRQGTNYGYTF.

In its sample, this clone was seen once. The V call is TRBV5-4, the J call TRBJ2-2, with D maybe TRBD1 (5 bases). This CDR3 spans 14 amino acids. Trimming took 4 bases from V and 4 from J, leaving 11 bases between them. Germline CDR1 and CDR2: SGHNT and YYREEE (reference sequence). The CDR3 reads CASSRQFVTGELFF. Here the CDR3 DNA reads TGTGCCAGCAGCCGACAGTTCGTCACCGGGGAGCTGTTTTTT. Using reference TRBV5-4 and TRBJ2-2 for the parts outside the CDR3, the full variable domain is ETGVTQSPTHLIKTRGQQVTLRCSSQSGHNTVSWYQQALGQGPQFIFQYYREEENGRGNFPPRFSGLQFPNYSSELNVNALELDDSALYLCASSRQFVTGELFFGEGSRLTVL.

The gene calls are TRBV9 and TRBJ2-1, with unresolved D. This CDR3 region has 13 residues. V was pared by 0 bases and J by 10 bases, with 11 bases between. Germline V gene lookup returns CDR1 SGDLS and CDR2 YYNGEE. CDR3 nucleotide sequence: TGTGCCAGCAGCGTAGTCGGGTCTCGCGAGCAGTTCTTC. It codes for CASSVVGSREQFF.

This rearrangement joins TRBV18 to TRBJ1-5; 8 bases line up with TRBD1. The V gene's germline CDR1 is KGHSH and CDR2 LQKENI. This CDR3 spans 16 amino acids. The V segment lost 2 bases and the J segment 4 bases; nucleotides outside the gene matches: 7. Written as DNA, the CDR3 is TGTGCCAGCTCACCAGTAGCAGGGGGCACTAATCAGCCCCAGCATTTT. As protein: CASSPVAGGTNQPQHF.

V and J are TRBV7-8 and TRBJ1-4; TRBD1 matches at 9 bases. J gave up 3 bases and V 4 bases, and 9 bases lay outside the gene matches. This CDR3 has 17 amino acids. CDR1 and CDR2 (germline): SGHVS, FQNEAQ. The DNA for the CDR3 is TGTGCCAGCAGCTCATTAGGGACAGGGAAGTCTAATGAAAAACTGTTTTTT. Translating it yields CASSSLGTGKSNEKLFF.

V gene TRBV6-5 combines with J gene TRBJ1-6; TRBD1 is a possible D gene (5 bases). The CDR3 is made up of 16 amino acids. The germline CDR1 and CDR2 sequences are MNHEY and SVGAGI. The V end lost 2 bases, the J end lost 2 bases, and 10 bases lay between the germline ends. This CDR3 reads CASSYGRDPYNSPLHF. CDR3 coding DNA: TGTGCCAGCAGTTACGGCAGGGATCCCTATAATTCACCCCTCCACTTT.

This chain uses TRBV6-6 with TRBJ1-1; D may be TRBD1 (6 bases). The germline CDR1 and CDR2 sequences are MNHNY and SVGAGI (reference sequence). V dropped 6 bases and J dropped 6 bases, with 11 bases sitting between them. The CDR3 runs 12 residues. In nucleotides, the CDR3 is TGTGCCAGCAGCCTACAGGGATCTGAAGCTTTCTTT. Its protein product is CASSLQGSEAFF.

The J gene is TRBJ2-7, the V gene TRBV5-1; 9 nucleotides agree with TRBD1. The CDR3 runs 15 residues. Germline trimming cut 4 bases from V and 0 bases from J; bases unmatched to any gene: 5. Germline CDR1 is SGHRS and CDR2 is YFSETQ. DNA of the CDR3: TGCGCCAGCAGCGCGGGACAGGGAATCTCCTACGAGCAGTACTTC. Residues: CASSAGQGISYEQYF.

The chain combines TRBV30 with TRBJ2-2, with D possibly TRBD1 on 5 matching bases. This CDR3 contains 15 residues. The ends were cut back, 5 bases at V and 1 base at J, with 14 bases in the middle. Germline CDR1 GTSNPN, CDR2 SVGIG (reference sequence). DNA for the CDR3: TGTGCCTGGTGGCAGGGCTTTGGGAACACCGGGGAGCTGTTTTTT. Residues: CAWWQGFGNTGELFF. The full variable domain, rest sourced from reference TRBV30 and TRBJ2-2, is SQTIHQWPATLVQPVGSPLSLECTVEGTSNPNLYWYRQAAGRGLQLLFYSVGIGQISSEVPQNLSASRPQDRQFILSSKKLLLSDSGFYLCAWWQGFGNTGELFFGEGSRLTVL.

About this clone itself: The junction departs from germline at one end; a sequencing error may be responsible. This chain joins TRBV10-3 and TRBJ2-7; 8 positions agree with TRBD1. Germline values: CDR1 ENHRY, CDR2 SYGVKD. This CDR3 contains 12 residues. CDR3: CAVRQGSYEQYF. The DNA of the CDR3 is TGTGCCGTCAGACAGGGGTCCTACGAGCAGTACTTC.

The chain couples TRBV18 to TRBJ2-7, with 8 nucleotides matching TRBD1. Looked up from germline, CDR1 is KGHSH and CDR2 is LQKENI. Losses at the gene ends were 3 bases for V and 4 bases for J; bases not matched to a gene: 8. This CDR3 spans 15 amino acids. As DNA, the CDR3 is TGTGCCAGCTCACCCCTGGCCAGGGGGCTATACGAGCAGTACTTC. The encoded protein is CASSPLARGLYEQYF.

This clone was seen a single time. This rearrangement joins TRBV19 to TRBJ2-2; the D gene is possibly TRBD2 (5 bases). Trimming removed 6 bases at V and 7 bases at J, with 12 bases between. The germline gives CDR1 LNHDA, CDR2 SQIVND (reference sequence). The CDR3 is 13 amino acids. The CDR3 bases are TGTGCCAGTAGGCAGGCGACTAACGGGGAGCTGTTTTTT. As protein: CASRQATNGELFF.

The genes are TRBV5-5 and TRBJ2-1; 9 bases match TRBD2. The germline V gene has CDR1 SGHKS and CDR2 YYEKEE (reference sequence). There are 16 residues in the CDR3. The ends lost 4 bases at V and 10 bases at J; junction bases unmatched: 15. The CDR3 DNA sequence: TGTGCCAGCAGCCAAGCCCTAGCGGGGACTCCCCCAGAGCAGTTCTTC. Translation: CASSQALAGTPPEQFF.

In this sample, this clone turned up once. The chain employs TRBV6-1 and TRBJ1-1; D uncertain. This CDR3 spans 12 amino acids. With 4 bases removed from V and 5 bases from J, the gap between germline ends came to 8 bases. Per the germline V gene, CDR1 is MNHNS and CDR2 is SASEGT. CDR3 amino acids: CASSVGRTEAFF. As DNA, the CDR3 is TGTGCCAGCAGTGTTGGGAGGACTGAAGCTTTCTTT.

The chain has TRBV4-1 and TRBJ2-5, with D perhaps matching TRBD2 (6 bases). The CDR3 spans 17 residues. Germline V lookup: CDR1 MGHRA, CDR2 YSYEKL. Trimming left V 1 base short and J 0 bases short, with 15 bases between. CDR3 protein: CASSQGRGTAYQETQYF. In nucleotides, the CDR3 is TGCGCCAGCAGCCAAGGTCGGGGGACGGCCTACCAAGAGACCCAGTACTTC.

The V and J genes are TRBV27 and TRBJ1-4; 11 bases match TRBD1. The CDR3 length is 15 residues. Germline assignment: CDR1 MNHEY and CDR2 SMNVEV (reference sequence). Trimming removed 6 bases from V and 8 bases from J; junction bases left unmatched: 8. Here the CDR3 DNA reads TGTGCCAGCAGCGCACCTGGACAGGGGGCCGAAAAACTGTTTTTT. Its translation: CASSAPGQGAEKLFF.

V usage is TRBV18 and J usage is TRBJ2-3; 9 positions agree with TRBD2. Germline V lookup: CDR1 KGHSH, CDR2 LQKENI. The length of the CDR3 is 15 residues. Trimming removed 6 bases from V and 0 bases from J; junction bases left unmatched: 4. The CDR3 bases are TGTGCCAGCTCCCGGGGACTAGCTAGCACAGATACGCAGTATTTT. Encoded protein: CASSRGLASTDTQYF.

This chain links TRBV4-1 with TRBJ1-2; D is ambiguous. CDR3 length: 14 residues. The germline gives CDR1 MGHRA, CDR2 YSYEKL. The V gene lost 2 bases and the J gene lost 1 base, with 8 bases spanning the gap. The CDR3, as DNA: TGCGCCAGCAGCCAAAGTACCTATAACTATGGCTACACCTTC. Translation gives CASSQSTYNYGYTF.

The chain uses TRBV11-2 and TRBJ2-7; D might be TRBD2 (5 bases). With 3 bases removed from V and 3 bases from J, the gap between germline ends came to 12 bases. The germline V gene encodes CDR1 SGHAT and CDR2 FQNNGV. CDR3 length: 14 residues. The CDR3 reads CASSLNKGDYEQYF. DNA for the CDR3: TGTGCCAGCAGCTTGAACAAGGGAGACTACGAGCAGTACTTC.

The CDR3 DNA follows: TGTGCCAGCAGCTTGGAGAGAGGTTTCGGGTTTCATGGCTACACCTTC. Encoded protein: CASSLERGFGFHGYTF. The rearrangement uses TRBV5-8 and TRBJ1-2, with unresolved D. Germline values: CDR1 SGHTS, CDR2 YDEGEE. The CDR3 spans 16 residues. Trimming removed 0 bases at V and 6 bases at J, with 18 bases between.

The gene calls are TRBV5-4 and TRBJ1-3; 7 nucleotides agree with TRBD1. The CDR3 has 15 amino acids. With 3 bases clipped from V and 2 bases from J, the junction kept 5 bases outside the gene matches. The germline gives CDR1 SGHNT, CDR2 YYREEE (reference sequence). CDR3 coding DNA: TGTGCCAGCAGCTCCCTCGACAGGGCTGGAAACACCATATATTTT. Encoded protein: CASSSLDRAGNTIYF.

The chain combines TRBV28 with TRBJ2-3, with 7 nucleotides matching TRBD2. J was trimmed by 2 bases and V by 4 bases; bases with no gene match: 3. The CDR3 loop spans 14 amino acids. Per germline, CDR1 MDHEN and CDR2 SYDVKM. CDR3: CASSSGGLTDTQYF. The CDR3 nucleotides read TGTGCCAGCAGTTCGGGGGGTCTCACAGATACGCAGTATTTT.

This clone was observed a single time. The rearrangement joins TRBV10-3 to TRBJ1-1; a weak D match, TRBD1 (5 bases). This CDR3 has 12 residues. Trimming cost V 6 bases and J 8 bases, with 13 bases left between them. Per germline, CDR1 ENHRY and CDR2 SYGVKD. The CDR3 bases are TGTGCCATCAGGGGGGGAAGGATGGAAGCTTTCTTT. Its translation: CAIRGGRMEAFF.

By its share, this clone is medium-sized. The gene calls are TRBV19 and TRBJ1-3; TRBD1 matches at 8 bases. This CDR3 spans 18 amino acids. Per the germline V gene, CDR1 is LNHDA and CDR2 is SQIVND (reference sequence). The trim removed 4 bases at V and 5 bases at J, leaving 16 bases unmatched. The CDR3: CASSTHFSRRQGRNTIYF. CDR3 nucleotide sequence: TGTGCCAGTAGTACTCACTTCTCCCGGCGACAGGGGAGAAACACCATATATTTT.

This chain uses TRBV4-1 with TRBJ2-1, with a weak D call TRBD1 (6 bases). The CDR3 totals 15 residues. V was shortened by 0 bases and J by 5 bases, with 11 bases between the two germline ends. CDR1 and CDR2 (germline): MGHRA, YSYEKL. Written as DNA, the CDR3 is TGCGCCAGCAGCCAAGACCGGGACACCGACAATGAGCAGTTCTTC. Its protein product is CASSQDRDTDNEQFF.